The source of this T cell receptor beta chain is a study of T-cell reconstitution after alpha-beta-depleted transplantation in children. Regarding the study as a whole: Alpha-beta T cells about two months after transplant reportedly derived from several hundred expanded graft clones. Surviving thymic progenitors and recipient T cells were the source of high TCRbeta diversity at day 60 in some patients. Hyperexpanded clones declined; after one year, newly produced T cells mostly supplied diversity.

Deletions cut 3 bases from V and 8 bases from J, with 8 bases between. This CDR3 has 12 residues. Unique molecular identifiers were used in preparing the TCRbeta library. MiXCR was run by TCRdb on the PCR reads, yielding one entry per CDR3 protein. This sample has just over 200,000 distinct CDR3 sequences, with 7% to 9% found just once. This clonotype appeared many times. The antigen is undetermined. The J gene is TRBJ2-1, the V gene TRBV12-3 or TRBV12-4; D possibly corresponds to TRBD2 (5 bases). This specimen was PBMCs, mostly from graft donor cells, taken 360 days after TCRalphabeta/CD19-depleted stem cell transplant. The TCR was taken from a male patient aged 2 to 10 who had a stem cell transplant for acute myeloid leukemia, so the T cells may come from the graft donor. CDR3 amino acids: CASSFGVYEQFF. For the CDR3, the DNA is TGTGCCAGCAGTTTCGGGGTCTATGAGCAGTTCTTC.